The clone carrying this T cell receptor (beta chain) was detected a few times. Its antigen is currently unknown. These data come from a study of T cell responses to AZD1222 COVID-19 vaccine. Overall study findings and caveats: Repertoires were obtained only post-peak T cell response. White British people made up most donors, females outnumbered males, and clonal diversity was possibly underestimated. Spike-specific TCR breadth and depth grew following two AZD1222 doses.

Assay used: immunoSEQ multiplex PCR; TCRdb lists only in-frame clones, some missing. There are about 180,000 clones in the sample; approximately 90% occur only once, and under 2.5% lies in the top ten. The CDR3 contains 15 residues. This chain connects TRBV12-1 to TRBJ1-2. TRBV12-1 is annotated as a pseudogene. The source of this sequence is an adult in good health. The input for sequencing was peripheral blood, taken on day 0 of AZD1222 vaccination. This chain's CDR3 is CASSFGGLHLYGYTF. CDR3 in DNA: TGTGCCAGCAGCTTTGGGGGTCTGCACCTCTATGGCTACACCTTC.